A single T cell receptor beta chain is shown here with its context. This sample stems from a study of memory CD4+ T cells and cytomegalovirus serostatus. Study-wide context: Of the healthy Belgian adults, 8 to 10 were CMV seropositive and 20 to 30 seronegative.

V was clipped by 6 bases and J by 3 bases, with 17 bases between them. Germline V gene lookup returns CDR1 MDHEN and CDR2 SYDVKM. This CDR3 region has 15 residues. Single viable CD3+CD4+CD8-CD45RO+ cells were sorted as the memory CD4+ T cells. In the study's own analysis: After removing out-of-frame reads, 2 million to 2.5 million distinct TCRbeta sequences remained. Sequencing was performed with immunoSEQ multiplex PCR; in TCRdb, only in-frame clones are kept and a portion is missing. V and J calls and clone size are those listed in that table; D and trimming were worked out from the DNA. The sample contains around 84,000 clones, approximately 80% of which appear only once.

The chain uses TRBV28 and TRBJ1-1, with D perhaps TRBD1 (5 bases). The clonotype originates from an adult in good health and CMV-seronegative. Sequencing was performed on memory CD4+ T cells from blood. The CDR3 loop reads CASRPWGRVDTEAFF. CDR3 coding DNA: TGTGCCAGCAGACCCTGGGGCAGGGTGGACACTGAAGCTTTCTTT.